Listed here are 19 T cell receptor beta chains from one sample, sequenced in a study of blood T cell repertoires in COVID-19. Sequencing used immunoSEQ multiplex PCR; TCRdb keeps in-frame clones, though not all of them. The sample carries roughly 120,000 clones, 84% recorded once. Sequenced: peripheral blood. These receptors were taken from a woman aged 40 to 55 with acute or convalescent COVID-19.

V gene TRBV12-3 or TRBV12-4 combines with J gene TRBJ1-2; 7 positions agree with TRBD1. Losses at the gene ends were 4 bases for V and 4 bases for J; bases not matched to a gene: 3. This CDR3 has 13 residues. CDR3 sequence: CASSSGTAYGYTF. CDR3 nucleotide sequence: TGTGCCAGCAGTTCTGGGACAGCCTATGGCTACACCTTC.

V and J are TRBV28 and TRBJ1-4, with 7 bases fitting TRBD1. The CDR3 has 14 amino acids. V lost 3 bases and J lost 8; bases outside the gene matches: 6. The germline V gene has CDR1 MDHEN and CDR2 SYDVKM. CDR3 in amino acids: CASSFRQGREKLFF. As DNA, the CDR3 is TGTGCCAGCAGTTTCAGACAGGGCAGAGAAAAACTGTTTTTT.

The rearrangement links TRBV13 to TRBJ1-6, with 8 bases lining up with TRBD1. The J segment lost 9 bases and the V segment lost 4 bases, leaving 8 bases of the junction unmatched. Germline V CDR1 and CDR2: PRHDT, FYEKMQ (reference sequence). CDR3 length: 15 residues. The CDR3 loop is CASSSDRGSVSPLHF. CDR3 bases: TGTGCCAGCAGCTCCGACAGGGGTTCGGTTTCACCCCTCCACTTT.

This sequence joins TRBV18 and TRBJ2-7; 8 positions match TRBD1. Looked up from germline, CDR1 is KGHSH and CDR2 is LQKENI. The junction had 9 bases not matched to a gene; V was cut back by 6 bases and J by 2 bases. The CDR3 extends over 15 amino acids. This CDR3 is CASSQDRGGAYEQYF. The CDR3 region has the DNA TGTGCCAGCTCGCAAGACAGGGGAGGCGCCTACGAGCAGTACTTC.

V is TRBV30 and J is TRBJ2-3; D remains ambiguous. The CDR3 totals 15 residues. The ends were cut back, 8 bases at V and 0 bases at J, with 18 bases in the middle. From germline, CDR1 is GTSNPN and CDR2 SVGIG (reference sequence). This CDR3 reads CARTKLTQSTDTQYF. CDR3 DNA sequence: TGTGCCCGAACAAAACTGACACAAAGCACAGATACGCAGTATTTT.

This chain connects TRBV1 to TRBJ1-4; the table gives TRBD1 as D, unverified against the DNA. TRBV1 is a recognized pseudogene. This CDR3 has 19 amino acids. CDR3 sequence (DNA): TGCACCAGCAGCCAAGATACGCAGGGGGTCCATGCAACTAATGAAAAACTGTTTTTT. It is translated as CTSSQDTQGVHATNEKLFF.

The chain combines TRBV12-5 with TRBJ2-2; no firm D call. Germline V gene lookup returns CDR1 LGHNT and CDR2 FRNRAP. This CDR3 region has 12 residues. Trimming cost V 4 bases and J 3 bases, with 3 bases left between them. The CDR3 DNA sequence: TGTGCTAGTGGTTCCTACACCGGGGAGCTGTTTTTT. Translating it yields CASGSYTGELFF.

The chain carries TRBV6-5 and TRBJ1-1; D not certain. The CDR3 covers 13 residues. Per germline, CDR1 MNHEY and CDR2 SVGAGI. The V gene lost 6 bases and the J gene lost 7 bases, with 15 bases spanning the gap. Here the CDR3 reads CASSPPVGVEAFF. CDR3 sequence (DNA): TGTGCCAGCAGCCCCCCCGTCGGGGTTGAAGCTTTCTTT.

The CDR3 DNA reads TGTGCCAGCAGTCCTAGCGGGGGAGTCAATGAGCAGTTCTTC. Its protein product is CASSPSGGVNEQFF. J is TRBJ2-1 and V is TRBV6-6; the match to TRBD2 covers 10 bases. Germline CDR1 MNHNY, CDR2 SVGAGI (reference sequence). After removal of 5 bases from V and 6 bases from J, the junction contained 4 bases not matched to a gene. The CDR3 has 14 amino acids.

The CDR3 here is CSVALKGRGSYEQYF. In nucleotides, the CDR3 is TGCAGCGTTGCCCTCAAAGGAAGGGGCTCCTACGAGCAGTACTTC. The gene calls are TRBV29-1 and TRBJ2-7; D perhaps matches TRBD1 (5 bases). Germline CDR1 is SQVTM and CDR2 is ANQGSEA. The germline V and J ends were trimmed by 4 bases and 0 bases, with 16 bases remaining between them. The CDR3 extends over 15 amino acids.

The V and J genes are TRBV6-5 and TRBJ1-1; no clear D gene. The V end lost 2 bases, the J end lost 4 bases, and 17 bases lay between the germline ends. From germline, CDR1 is MNHEY and CDR2 SVGAGI. This CDR3 is built from 16 residues. The CDR3 DNA follows: TGTGCCAGCAGTTACGAACTTGGAGGGTTAGGCACTGAAGCTTTCTTT. Residues: CASSYELGGLGTEAFF.

The V and J genes are TRBV6-5 and TRBJ2-1; 10 positions match TRBD2. V was clipped by 5 bases and J by 4 bases; unmatched bases: 2. CDR1 is MNHEY, CDR2 SVGAGI, per germline. CDR3 length: 14 amino acids. DNA for the CDR3: TGTGCCAGCAGTCGGACTAGCGGATACAATGAGCAGTTCTTC. It specifies CASSRTSGYNEQFF.

The chain joins TRBV29-1 to TRBJ1-1, with 8 bases fitting TRBD1. The V segment lost 7 bases and the J segment 2 bases; nucleotides outside the gene matches: 3. The germline V gene encodes CDR1 SQVTM and CDR2 ANQGSEA. The CDR3 totals 12 residues. The CDR3: CSGDRGNTEAFF. The CDR3 DNA sequence: TGCAGCGGTGACAGGGGAAACACTGAAGCTTTCTTT.

This clone was counted between two and nine times. J is TRBJ1-2 and V is TRBV19, with 7 bases that match TRBD1. This CDR3 has 16 residues. From germline, CDR1 is LNHDA and CDR2 SQIVND (reference sequence). Trimming at V came to 5 bases and at J to 4 bases, leaving 13 bases not matched to a gene. CDR3 nucleotide sequence: TGTGCCAGTAGTCTCCCCCGGGACAGCTTTGGCTATGGCTACACCTTC. This encodes CASSLPRDSFGYGYTF.

This chain links TRBV12-3 or TRBV12-4 with TRBJ2-2; maybe TRBD1 (6 bases). V was cut by 8 bases and J by 1 base, with 8 bases left in between. CDR3 length: 13 residues. The CDR3 DNA reads TGTGCCAGCGGGGACAAGAACACCGGGGAGCTGTTTTTT. Amino acid sequence: CASGDKNTGELFF.

The chain employs TRBV6-5 and TRBJ1-1, with TRBD1 identical over 7 bases. Per the germline V gene, CDR1 is MNHEY and CDR2 is SVGAGI. The CDR3 loop spans 14 amino acids. With V trimmed by 8 bases and J by 6 bases, 12 bases remained unmatched. In DNA form, the CDR3 reads TGTGCCAGCCCCGTCCGACAGGGAAGTGCTGAAGCTTTCTTT. Amino acids: CASPVRQGSAEAFF.

The chain recombines TRBV6-5 with TRBJ1-1; perhaps TRBD1 as D (5 bases). The length of the CDR3 is 15 residues. V was shortened by 7 bases and J by 2 bases, with 17 bases between the two germline ends. Germline-derived CDR1 and CDR2 are MNHEY and SVGAGI. The CDR3 protein is CASINLRVKNTEAFF. The CDR3 nucleotides read TGTGCCAGCATTAACCTCAGGGTGAAAAACACTGAAGCTTTCTTT.

The chain couples TRBV4-3 to TRBJ1-2; D is perhaps TRBD1 (5 bases). Trimming took off 4 bases at V and 5 bases at J, with 17 bases between the two ends. Germline CDR1 reads LGHNA; CDR2 reads YSLEER. The CDR3 extends over 15 amino acids. The CDR3 loop reads CASSLQSGGAYGYTF. The CDR3 bases are TGCGCCAGCAGCCTCCAGAGCGGGGGAGCGTATGGCTACACCTTC.

This clone was recorded only once. V is TRBV18 and J is TRBJ1-4; D is uncertain. The germline V gene encodes CDR1 KGHSH and CDR2 LQKENI. This CDR3 has 16 residues. V lost 3 bases, J lost 0 bases, and 11 bases lay in between. CDR3 coding DNA: TGTGCCAGCTCACCCTTCCAACTCGCAACTAATGAAAAACTGTTTTTT. This codes for CASSPFQLATNEKLFF.